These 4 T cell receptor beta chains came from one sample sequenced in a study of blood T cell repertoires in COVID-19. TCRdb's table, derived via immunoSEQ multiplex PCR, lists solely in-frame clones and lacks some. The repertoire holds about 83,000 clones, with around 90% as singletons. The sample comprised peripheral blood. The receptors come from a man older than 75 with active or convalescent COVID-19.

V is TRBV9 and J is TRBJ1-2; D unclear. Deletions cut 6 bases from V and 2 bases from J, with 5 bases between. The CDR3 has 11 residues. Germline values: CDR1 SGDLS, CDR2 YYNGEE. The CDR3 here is CASMQNYGYTF. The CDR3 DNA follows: TGTGCCAGCATGCAGAACTATGGCTACACCTTC.

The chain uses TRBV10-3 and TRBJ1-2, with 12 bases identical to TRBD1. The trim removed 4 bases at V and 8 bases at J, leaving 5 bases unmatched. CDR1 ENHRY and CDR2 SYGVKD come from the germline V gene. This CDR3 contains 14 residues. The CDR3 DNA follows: TGTGCCATCAGTGGCGGGACAGGGGGCGCGGGCTACACCTTC. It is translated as CAISGGTGGAGYTF.

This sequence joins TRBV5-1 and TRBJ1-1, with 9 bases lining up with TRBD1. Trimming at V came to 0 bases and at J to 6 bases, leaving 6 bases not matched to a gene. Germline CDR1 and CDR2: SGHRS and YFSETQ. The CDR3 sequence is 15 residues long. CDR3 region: CASSLGDRAFSEAFF. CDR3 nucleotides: TGCGCCAGCAGCTTGGGGGACAGGGCGTTCTCTGAAGCTTTCTTT.

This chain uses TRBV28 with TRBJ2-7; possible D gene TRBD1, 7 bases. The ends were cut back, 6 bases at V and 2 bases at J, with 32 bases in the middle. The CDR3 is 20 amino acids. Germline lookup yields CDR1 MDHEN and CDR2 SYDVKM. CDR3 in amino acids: CASRCTRVRQGGYLTYEQYV. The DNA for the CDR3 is TGTGCCAGCAGATGCACCCGAGTTAGACAGGGAGGCTACCTGACCTACGAGCAGTACGTC.